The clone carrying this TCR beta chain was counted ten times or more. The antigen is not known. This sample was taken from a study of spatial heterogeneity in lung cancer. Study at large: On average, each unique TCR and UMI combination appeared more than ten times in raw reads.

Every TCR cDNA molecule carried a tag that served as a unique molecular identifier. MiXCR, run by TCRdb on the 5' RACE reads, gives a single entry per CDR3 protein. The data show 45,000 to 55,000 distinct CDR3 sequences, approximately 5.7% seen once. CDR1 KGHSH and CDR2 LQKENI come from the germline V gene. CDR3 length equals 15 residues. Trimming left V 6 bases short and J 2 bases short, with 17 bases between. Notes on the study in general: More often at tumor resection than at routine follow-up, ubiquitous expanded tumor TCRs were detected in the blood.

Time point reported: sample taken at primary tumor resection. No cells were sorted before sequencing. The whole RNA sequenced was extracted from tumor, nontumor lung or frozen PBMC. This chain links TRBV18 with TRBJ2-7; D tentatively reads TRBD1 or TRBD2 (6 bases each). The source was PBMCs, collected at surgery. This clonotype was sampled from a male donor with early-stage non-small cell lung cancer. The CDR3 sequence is CASSTGGQATYEQYF. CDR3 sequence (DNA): TGTGCCAGCTCCACCGGGGGACAAGCGACCTACGAGCAGTACTTC.